The 5 T cell receptor beta chains below were found in one sample sequenced in a study of tumor-infiltrating lymphocytes in primary liver carcinoma. Constant-region priming of around 500 ng total RNA yielded TCR beta cDNA. Three rounds of nested multiplex PCR with slightly modified ARM-PCR produced TCR beta libraries. Each of the first two PCR rounds ran approximately 11 cycles with TRBV1-TRBV30 forward and C-beta reverse primers. One entry per CDR3 protein, called by TCRdb with MiXCR from the multiplex PCR reads. The sample has 50,000 or so distinct CDR3 sequences, around 77% seen once; the top ten hold approximately 25%. Co-extraction yielded RNA and DNA from roughly 20-30 mg of unsorted bulk tissue. The sample comprised liver tumor tissue from sampling region 5. Documented subset: tumor region T5, tumor centre. These TCRs come from a man aged 40-55 years with primary liver carcinoma and hepatitis B virus infection.

As concerns this clonotype: Germline is not matched at one junction end, which may reflect a read error. V usage is TRBV16 and J usage is TRBJ1-5; no clear D. This CDR3 comprises 15 residues. Germline V gene sequence: CDR1 KGHSY, CDR2 FQNENV. The CDR3: CVSSQSRYSNQPLHF. Written as DNA, the CDR3 is TGTGTCAGCAGCCAATCGAGATATAGCAATCAGCCCCTGCATTTT.

Only one count was recorded for this clonotype. At one end the junction does not follow the germline gene, possibly because of a read error. V is TRBV6-6 and J is TRBJ2-3; D uncertain. Germline V gene sequence: CDR1 MNHNY, CDR2 SVGAGI (reference sequence). The CDR3 sequence is 12 residues long. The CDR3, as DNA: TGTGCCAGCACCTACAGCACAGATACGCAATATTTT. This gives the protein CASTYSTDTQYF.

As for this clonotype: One end of the junction is discordant with germline, which a read error may explain. The V and J genes are TRBV4-3 and TRBJ2-6; weak D call: TRBD1 (5 bases). Per the germline V gene, CDR1 is LGHNA and CDR2 is YSLEER. CDR3 length: 14 residues. The CDR3 sequence: CASNQGRGANVLTF. In nucleotides, the CDR3 is TGTGCCAGCAACCAAGGTAGGGGAGCCAACGTCCTGACTTTC.

A remark on this clonotype: One end of the junction does not line up with germline, which may come from a read error. The J gene is TRBJ2-5, the V gene TRBV10-3, with D perhaps given as TRBD1 or TRBD2 (5 bases each). The V gene's germline CDR1 is ENHRY and CDR2 SYGVKD. The CDR3 runs 14 residues. The CDR3 loop is CAISESRGTETQYF. The CDR3 coding sequence is TGTGCTATCAGTGAGTCGAGGGGTACCGAGACCCAGTACTTC.

The CDR3 DNA reads as TGCAGCGTTGGGGCGGAATGGGGTATGAACACTGAAGCTTTCTTT. Protein sequence: CSVGAEWGMNTEAFF. The V call is TRBV29-1, the J call TRBJ1-1; D is unclear. Trimming removed 4 bases at V and 0 bases at J, with 15 bases between. The CDR3 sequence is 15 residues long. Germline CDR1 reads SQVTM; CDR2 reads ANQGSEA.